This record looks at one TCR beta chain sequence and its context. The CDR3 has 16 amino acids. Germline V gene data show CDR1 as KGHSH and CDR2 as LQKENI. The junction had 7 bases not matched to a gene; V was cut back by 1 base and J by 2 bases. The data were taken from a study of blood T cell repertoires in COVID-19. Across the whole study: Samples of COVID-19 (acute and convalescent) were obtained from the United States, Italy and Spain.

The protocol was immunoSEQ multiplex PCR, while the TCRdb copy is restricted to in-frame clones and leaves out a portion. Of approximately 110,000 clones listed, just over 70% are singletons. The material sequenced was peripheral blood. This sequence was found in a human donor with acute or convalescent COVID-19. The donor label of this sample is uncertain. This sequence joins TRBV18 and TRBJ2-5, with 7 bases that match TRBD1. The CDR3 sequence: CASSPLGTDIQETQYF. In DNA form, the CDR3 reads TGTGCCAGCTCACCACTGGGGACAGATATACAAGAGACCCAGTACTTC. The full variable domain, completed using reference TRBV18 and TRBJ2-5, is NAGVMQNPRHLVRRRGQEARLRCSPMKGHSHVYWYRQLPEEGLKFMVYLQKENIIDESGMPKERFSAEFPKEGPSILRIQQVVRGDSAAYFCASSPLGTDIQETQYFGPGTRLLVL.